This paragraph reports one T cell receptor (beta chain). Its antigen is unidentified. The J segment lost 4 bases and the V segment lost 4 bases, leaving 12 bases of the junction unmatched. The CDR3 covers 17 residues. The germline V gene has CDR1 LGHDT and CDR2 YNNKEL (reference sequence). The sample belongs to a study of T cell responses to AZD1222 COVID-19 vaccine. Study results and limitations: It should be noted that donors were predominantly white British and more often female, and clonal diversity was possibly underestimated. The peak T cell response came first, and repertoires were sampled only after it. CD4 TCRs linked to vaccination spanned spike, dominating at 160-218 and 743-854.

Method: immunoSEQ multiplex PCR; TCRdb's copy keeps in-frame clones and lacks some. The sample yields about 140,000 clones, roughly 86% seen once. Doses given second, at about 4 or about 12 weeks, were pooled. The V gene is TRBV3-1 (or the pseudogene TRBV3-2), the J gene TRBJ2-3; 9 nucleotides match TRBD1. The material was peripheral blood, obtained 28 days after the second AZD1222 dose. The sequence was obtained from an adult who received the AZD1222 COVID-19 vaccine. CDR3 bases: TGTGCCAGCAGCCTCTTCCGGGGACAGGGTGTGTCAGATACGCAGTATTTT. This codes for CASSLFRGQGVSDTQYF.